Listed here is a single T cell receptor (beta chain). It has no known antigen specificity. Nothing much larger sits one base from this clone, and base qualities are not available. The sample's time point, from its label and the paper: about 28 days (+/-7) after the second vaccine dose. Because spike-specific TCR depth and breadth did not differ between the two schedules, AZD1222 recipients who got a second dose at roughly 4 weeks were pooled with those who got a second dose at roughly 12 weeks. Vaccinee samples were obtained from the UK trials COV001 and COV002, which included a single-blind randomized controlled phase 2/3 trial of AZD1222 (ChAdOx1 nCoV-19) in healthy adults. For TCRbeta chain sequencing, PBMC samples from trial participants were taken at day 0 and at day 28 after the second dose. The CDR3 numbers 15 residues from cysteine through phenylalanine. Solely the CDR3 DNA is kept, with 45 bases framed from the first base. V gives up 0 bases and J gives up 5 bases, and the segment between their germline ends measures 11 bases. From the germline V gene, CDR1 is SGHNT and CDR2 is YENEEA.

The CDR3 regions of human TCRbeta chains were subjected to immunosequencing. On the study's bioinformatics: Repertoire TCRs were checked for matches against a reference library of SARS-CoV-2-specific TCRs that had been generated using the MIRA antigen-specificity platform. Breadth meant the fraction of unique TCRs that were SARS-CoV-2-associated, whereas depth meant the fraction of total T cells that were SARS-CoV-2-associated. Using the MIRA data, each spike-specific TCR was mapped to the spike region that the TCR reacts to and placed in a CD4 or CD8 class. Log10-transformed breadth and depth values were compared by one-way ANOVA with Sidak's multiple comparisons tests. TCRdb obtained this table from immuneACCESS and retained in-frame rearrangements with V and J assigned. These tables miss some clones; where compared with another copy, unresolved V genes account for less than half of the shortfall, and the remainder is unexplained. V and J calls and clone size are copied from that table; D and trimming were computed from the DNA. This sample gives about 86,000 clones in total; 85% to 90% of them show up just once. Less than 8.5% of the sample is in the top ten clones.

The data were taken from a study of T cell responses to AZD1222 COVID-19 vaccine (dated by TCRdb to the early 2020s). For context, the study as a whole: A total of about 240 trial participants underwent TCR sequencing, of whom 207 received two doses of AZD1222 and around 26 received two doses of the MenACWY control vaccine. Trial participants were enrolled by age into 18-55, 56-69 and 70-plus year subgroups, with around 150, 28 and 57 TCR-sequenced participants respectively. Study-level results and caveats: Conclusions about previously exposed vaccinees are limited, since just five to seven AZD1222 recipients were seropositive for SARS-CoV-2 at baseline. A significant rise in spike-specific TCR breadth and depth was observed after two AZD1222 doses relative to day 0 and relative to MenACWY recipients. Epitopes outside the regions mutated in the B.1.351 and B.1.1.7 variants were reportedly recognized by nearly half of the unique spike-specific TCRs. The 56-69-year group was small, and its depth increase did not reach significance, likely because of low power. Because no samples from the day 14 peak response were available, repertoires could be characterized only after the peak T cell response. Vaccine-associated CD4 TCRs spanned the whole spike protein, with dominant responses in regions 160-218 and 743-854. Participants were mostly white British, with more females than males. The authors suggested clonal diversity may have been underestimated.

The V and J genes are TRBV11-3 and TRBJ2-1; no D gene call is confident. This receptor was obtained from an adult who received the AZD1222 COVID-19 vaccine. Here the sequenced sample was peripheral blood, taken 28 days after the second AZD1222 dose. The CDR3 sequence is CASSLDRGRDNEQFF. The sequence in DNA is TGTGCCAGCAGCTTAGATCGCGGAAGGGACAATGAGCAGTTCTTC.